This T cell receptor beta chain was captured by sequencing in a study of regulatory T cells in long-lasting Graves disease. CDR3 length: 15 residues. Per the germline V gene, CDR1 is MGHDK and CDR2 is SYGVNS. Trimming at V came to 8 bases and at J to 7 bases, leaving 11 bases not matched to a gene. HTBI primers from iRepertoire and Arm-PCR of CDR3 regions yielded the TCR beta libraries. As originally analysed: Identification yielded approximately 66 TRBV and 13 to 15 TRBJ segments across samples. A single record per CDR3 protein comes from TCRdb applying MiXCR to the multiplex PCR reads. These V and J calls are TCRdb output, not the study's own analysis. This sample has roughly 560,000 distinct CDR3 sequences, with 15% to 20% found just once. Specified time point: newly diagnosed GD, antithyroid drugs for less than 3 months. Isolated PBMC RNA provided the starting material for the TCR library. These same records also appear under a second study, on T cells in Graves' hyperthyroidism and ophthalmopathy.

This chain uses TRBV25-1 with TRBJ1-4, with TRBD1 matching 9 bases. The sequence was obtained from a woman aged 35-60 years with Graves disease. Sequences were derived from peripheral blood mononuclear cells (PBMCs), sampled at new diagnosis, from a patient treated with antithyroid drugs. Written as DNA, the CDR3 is TGTGCCAGCCGCCCCACAGGGGGCAATAGTGAAAAACTGTTTTTT. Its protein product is CASRPTGGNSEKLFF.